The subject of this entry is one TCR beta chain. The sample is drawn from a study of neurological immune-mediated disorders. Trimming removed 0 bases from V and 13 bases from J, with 13 bases in between. There are 14 residues in the CDR3. Per germline, CDR1 ENHRY and CDR2 SYGVKD. 5'RACE with 10-nucleotide random UMIs produced the cDNA. TCRdb reprocessed the 5' RACE reads via MiXCR and lists one record per CDR3 protein. The data show about 4,800 distinct CDR3 sequences, 20% to 30% seen once. Sequencing was done on a sample of CD8+ T cells from blood. The origin of this receptor is a woman aged 60-75 years with HTLV-1-associated myelopathy (HAM/TSP). The rearrangement links TRBV10-3 to TRBJ1-6, with no clear D. Here the CDR3 reads CAISESIGVDPLHF. As DNA, the CDR3 is TGTGCCATCAGTGAGTCGATCGGGGTCGACCCCCTCCACTTT.